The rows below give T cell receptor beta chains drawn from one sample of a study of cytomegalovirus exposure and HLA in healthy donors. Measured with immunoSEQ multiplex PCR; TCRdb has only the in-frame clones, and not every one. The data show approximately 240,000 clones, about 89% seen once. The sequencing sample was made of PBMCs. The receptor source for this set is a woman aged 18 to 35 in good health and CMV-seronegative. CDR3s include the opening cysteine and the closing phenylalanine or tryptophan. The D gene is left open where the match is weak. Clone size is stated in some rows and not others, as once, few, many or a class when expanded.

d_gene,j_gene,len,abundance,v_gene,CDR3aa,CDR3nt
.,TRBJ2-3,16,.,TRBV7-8,CASSLVSRASTDTQYF,TGTGCCAGCAGCTTAGTATCCAGGGCCTCCACAGATACGCAGTATTTT
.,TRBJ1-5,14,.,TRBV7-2,CASSLDRANQPQHF,TGTGCCAGCAGCTTAGACAGGGCCAATCAGCCCCAGCATTTT
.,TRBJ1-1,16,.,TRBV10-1,CASSYAPGGVNTEAFF,TGCGCCAGCAGTTACGCCCCCGGAGGGGTGAACACTGAAGCTTTCTTT
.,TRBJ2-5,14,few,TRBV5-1,CASSPDTGRETQYF,TGCGCCAGCAGCCCTGATACAGGGAGAGAGACCCAGTACTTC
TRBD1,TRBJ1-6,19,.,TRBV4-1,CASSQAGTGSSYDNSPLHF,TGCGCCAGCAGCCAGGCCGGGACAGGGTCCTCCTATGATAATTCACCCCTCCACTTT
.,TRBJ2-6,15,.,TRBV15,CATIPGSSGANVLTF,TGTGCCACCATTCCCGGGTCCTCTGGGGCCAACGTCCTGACTTTC
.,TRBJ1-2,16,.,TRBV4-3,CASSQEIRTLLDGYTF,TGCGCCAGCAGCCAAGAAATTCGGACTCTCTTGGATGGCTACACCTTC
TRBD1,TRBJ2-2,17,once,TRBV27,CASSSHPGTGASGELFF,TGTGCCAGCAGCTCCCACCCCGGGACAGGGGCTTCCGGGGAGCTGTTTTTT
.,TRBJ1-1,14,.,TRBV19,CASSINPGGTEAFF,TGTGCCAGTAGTATAAACCCCGGGGGAACTGAAGCTTTCTTT
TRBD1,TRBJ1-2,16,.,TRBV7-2,CASSSGQGSYNYGYTF,TGTGCCAGCAGCTCGGGACAGGGGTCCTATAACTATGGCTACACCTTC
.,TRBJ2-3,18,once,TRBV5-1,CASSFTTGSPSGVDTQYF,TGCGCCAGCAGCTTTACGACAGGAAGTCCTTCAGGGGTAGATACGCAGTATTTT
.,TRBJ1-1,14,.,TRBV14,CASSQRGLYTEAFF,TGTGCCAGCAGCCAAAGGGGACTCTACACTGAAGCTTTCTTT
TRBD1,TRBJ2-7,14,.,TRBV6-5,CASTDYRGRSEQYF,TGTGCCAGCACCGACTACAGGGGCAGGAGCGAGCAGTACTTC
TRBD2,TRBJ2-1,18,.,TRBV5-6,CASSEGFRTSGRFDEQFF,TGTGCCAGCAGCGAAGGGTTTAGGACTAGCGGGAGATTCGATGAGCAGTTCTTC
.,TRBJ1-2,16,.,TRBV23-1,CASSPTAGTVGYGYTF,TGCGCCAGCAGTCCGACCGCCGGGACTGTCGGGTATGGCTACACCTTC